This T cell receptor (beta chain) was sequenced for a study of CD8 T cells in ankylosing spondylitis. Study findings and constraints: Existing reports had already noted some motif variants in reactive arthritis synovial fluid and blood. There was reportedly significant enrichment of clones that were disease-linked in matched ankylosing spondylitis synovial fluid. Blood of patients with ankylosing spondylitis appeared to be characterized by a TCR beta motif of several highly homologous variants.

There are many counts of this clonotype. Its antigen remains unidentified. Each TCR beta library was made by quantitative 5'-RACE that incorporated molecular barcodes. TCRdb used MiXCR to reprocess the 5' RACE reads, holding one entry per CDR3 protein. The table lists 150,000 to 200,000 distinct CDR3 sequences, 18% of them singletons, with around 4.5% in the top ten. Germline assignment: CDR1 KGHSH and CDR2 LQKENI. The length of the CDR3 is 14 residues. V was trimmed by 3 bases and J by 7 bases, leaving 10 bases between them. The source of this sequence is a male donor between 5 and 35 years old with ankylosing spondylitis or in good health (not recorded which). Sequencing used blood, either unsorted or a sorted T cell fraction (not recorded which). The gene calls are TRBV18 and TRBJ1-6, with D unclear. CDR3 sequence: CASSPSEGNSPLHF. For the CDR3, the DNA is TGTGCCAGCTCACCTTCAGAAGGGAATTCACCCCTCCACTTT.